The 8 T cell receptor beta chains presented below share a single source sample, sequenced in a study. TCRdb fed the 5' RACE reads into MiXCR, producing one record per CDR3 protein. The top ten clones hold about 3.1% of a sample with 9,500 to 10,000 distinct CDR3 sequences, around 13% of them seen once. The sorted Tregs were CD4+CD25+CD127-/low cells. The specimen was Tregs sorted from blood. The source of these receptors is a female donor with breast cancer.

In this sample, this clonotype turned up a few times. This chain joins TRBV11-3 and TRBJ2-1; no definite D call. The V end was cut by 4 bases, the J end by 0 bases, with 13 bases between. The CDR3 has 16 amino acids. Germline V CDR1 and CDR2: SGHNT, YENEEA. This chain's CDR3 is CASSSRWDSSYNEQFF. In DNA form, the CDR3 reads TGTGCCAGCAGCTCACGGTGGGATAGCTCCTACAATGAGCAGTTCTTC. Full variable domain (rest looked up from reference TRBV11-3 and TRBJ2-1): EAGVVQSPRYKIIEKKQPVAFWCNPISGHNTLYWYLQNLGQGPELLIRYENEEAVDDSQLPKDRFSAERLKGVDSTLKIQPAELGDSAVYLCASSSRWDSSYNEQFFGPGTRLTVL.

This clonotype counts as medium-sized. The chain combines TRBV7-2 with TRBJ2-7, with D maybe TRBD2 (5 bases). V shed 4 bases and J shed 1 base, with 14 bases lying between them. Germline CDR1 and CDR2: SGHTA and FQGNSA. This CDR3 comprises 15 residues. Here the CDR3 DNA reads TGTGCCAGCAGCTCACTAGGACTGGAGTCCTACGAGCAGTACTTC. As protein: CASSSLGLESYEQYF.

This clonotype is deemed medium-sized (0.01 to 0.1%). V gene TRBV5-5 combines with J gene TRBJ2-7; 8 bases align to TRBD1. V trimming: 2 bases; J trimming: 5 bases; junction bases outside the gene matches: 6. CDR1 is SGHKS, CDR2 YYEKEE, per germline (reference sequence). The CDR3 sequence is 14 residues long. CDR3 coding DNA: TGTGCCAGCAGCTTTGACAGGGGTGACGACGAGCAGTACTTC. It encodes CASSFDRGDDEQYF.

In this sample, this clonotype is medium-sized (0.01 to 0.1%). This chain links TRBV7-2 with TRBJ2-3; D gene unclear. The CDR3 runs to 12 residues. Trimming removed 4 bases from V and 5 bases from J, with 7 bases in between. Germline CDR1 reads SGHTA; CDR2 reads FQGNSA. CDR3 sequence (DNA): TGTGCCAGCAGCTCATGGGGAGATACGCAGTATTTT. It translates to CASSSWGDTQYF.

By share, this clonotype counts as medium-sized (0.01 to 0.1%). The chain has TRBV5-6 and TRBJ1-2; D is ambiguous. This CDR3 contains 12 residues. CDR1 and CDR2 from the germline V gene are SGHDT and YYEEEE. V was clipped by 1 base and J by 4 bases, with 5 bases between them. The CDR3 is CASSLTAYGYTF. Here the CDR3 DNA reads TGTGCCAGCAGCTTGACAGCCTATGGCTACACCTTC.

This clonotype occurred many times. V is TRBV4-1 and J is TRBJ1-6; TRBD1 might be the D (6 bases). The CDR3 has 15 amino acids. V was trimmed by 0 bases and J by 10 bases, leaving 13 bases between them. Germline loops: CDR1 MGHRA, CDR2 YSYEKL. CDR3 coding DNA: TGCGCCAGCAGCCAAGATGACAGGCTGGGCTCACCCCTCCACTTT. It encodes CASSQDDRLGSPLHF.

This clonotype was seen a handful of times. This chain links TRBV15 with TRBJ1-1, with a weak D call TRBD1 (6 bases). The germline V gene has CDR1 LNHNV and CDR2 YYDKDF (reference sequence). V lost 2 bases and J lost 8, with 9 bases in between. The CDR3 runs 12 residues. The CDR3 reads CATSRTDREAFF. The CDR3 DNA reads as TGTGCCACCAGCAGAACAGACAGGGAAGCTTTCTTT.

Regarding this clonotype: This may be a read error, as it is one base from a much larger clone. The chain joins TRBV29-1 to TRBJ2-5; no reliable D call. The CDR3 consists of 15 residues. Looked up from germline, CDR1 is SQVTM and CDR2 is ANQGSEA. For the CDR3, the DNA is TGCTGCGTTGAGGACCGAAGACTGCCCGGGGAGACCCAGTACTTC. Protein: CCVEDRRLPGETQYF. The full variable domain, completed using reference TRBV29-1 and TRBJ2-5, is SAVISQKPSRDICQRGTSLTIQCQVDSQVTMMFWYRQQPGQSLTLIATANQGSEATYESGFVIDKFPISRPNLTFSTLTVSNMSPEDSSIYLCCVEDRRLPGETQYFGPGTRLLVL.